The 26 T cell receptor beta chains below all came from one sample that was sequenced in a study of T cells after somatic rescue of genetic block. TCRdb's copy holds only in-frame clones and misses some; the assay was immunoSEQ multiplex PCR. Among around 52,000 clones, 90% to 96% were seen once, and the ten largest hold approximately 0.077%. Sequences were obtained from peripheral blood mononuclear cells (PBMCs). The receptors derive from a child less than two years old.

This sequence joins TRBV6-5 and TRBJ1-5; 10 positions match TRBD1. The CDR3 contains 15 residues. Germline lookup yields CDR1 MNHEY and CDR2 SVGAGI. Trimming at V came to 5 bases and at J to 1 base, leaving 2 bases not matched to a gene. CDR3 loop: CASSMTGGSNQPQHF. CDR3 sequence (DNA): TGTGCCAGCAGTATGACAGGGGGCAGCAATCAGCCCCAGCATTTT.

The rearrangement joins TRBV4-3 to TRBJ2-2; no definite D call. V was clipped by 1 base and J by 5 bases, with 8 bases between them. The CDR3 sequence is 14 residues long. Germline V gene sequence: CDR1 LGHNA, CDR2 YSLEER. The CDR3 is CASSQVLRTGELFF. CDR3 DNA: TGCGCCAGCAGCCAAGTCCTCCGAACCGGGGAGCTGTTTTTT.

J is TRBJ2-5 and V is TRBV27; 11 bases are shared with TRBD2. The end of the DNA is better explained by TRBJ2-7, so the J call may be wrong. The CDR3 is 16 residues long. From germline, CDR1 is MNHEY and CDR2 SMNVEV (reference sequence). CDR3 nucleotides: TGTGCCAGCAGTGAGAGCACTAGCGGGAGATTCTACGAGCAGTACTTC. Protein: CASSESTSGRFYEQYF.

CDR3 coding DNA: TGTGCCAGCAGTACAGGGTTTGAAAAACTGTTTTTT. This encodes CASSTGFEKLFF. This chain joins TRBV6-6 and TRBJ1-4, with D perhaps TRBD1 (6 bases). Trimming cost V 5 bases and J 7 bases, with 8 bases left between them. In germline, CDR1 is MNHNY, CDR2 SVGAGI (reference sequence). There are 12 residues in the CDR3.

The CDR3 DNA reads as TGTGCCAGCAGCTTCCACCAAAATGAGCAGTTCTTC. Its protein product is CASSFHQNEQFF. The chain combines TRBV7-2 with TRBJ2-1; D is unresolved. Germline CDR1 SGHTA, CDR2 FQGNSA. This CDR3 has 12 residues. V lost 3 bases and J lost 7, with 7 bases in between.

The chain is built from TRBV7-9 and TRBJ1-3, with 8 bases that match TRBD1. With 5 bases clipped from V and 3 bases from J, the junction kept 9 bases outside the gene matches. The length of the CDR3 is 16 residues. Germline assignment: CDR1 SEHNR and CDR2 FQNEAQ (reference sequence). The CDR3: CASSHRQGADGNTIYF. In DNA, the CDR3 is TGTGCCAGCAGCCACCGGCAGGGGGCGGATGGAAACACCATATATTTT.

The rearrangement links TRBV10-3 to TRBJ2-7; 9 positions agree with TRBD2. CDR1 and CDR2 (germline): ENHRY, SYGVKD. V was pared by 6 bases and J by 0 bases, with 0 bases of the junction left unmatched. This CDR3 is 13 amino acids long. The CDR3 region is CAIRLAGSYEQYF. The CDR3 DNA reads as TGTGCCATCAGACTAGCGGGCTCCTACGAGCAGTACTTC.

The chain recombines TRBV5-4 with TRBJ1-1; 7 bases align to TRBD1. Germline CDR1 reads SGHNT; CDR2 reads YYREEE (reference sequence). The CDR3 has 13 amino acids. J gave up 0 bases and V 4 bases, and 0 bases lay outside the gene matches. In DNA, the CDR3 is TGTGCCAGCAGCGACAGGGTGAACACTGAAGCTTTCTTT. It yields the protein CASSDRVNTEAFF.

The chain links TRBV4-1 to TRBJ2-2, with 10 bases matching TRBD2. Germline CDR1 MGHRA, CDR2 YSYEKL. This CDR3 has 16 residues. Trimming cost V 3 bases and J 3 bases; bases outside gene matches: 4. The CDR3, as DNA: TGCGCCAGCAGCCAGAGGGGGACTAGCGACACCGGGGAGCTGTTTTTT. This sequence encodes CASSQRGTSDTGELFF.

The table lists this clone with a count of one. V and J are TRBV29-1 and TRBJ1-2; the match to TRBD1 covers 8 bases. Losses at the gene ends were 2 bases for V and 8 bases for J; bases not matched to a gene: 4. The CDR3 sequence is 12 residues long. The germline V gene has CDR1 SQVTM and CDR2 ANQGSEA. CDR3 loop: CSVERDRGGYTF. The CDR3 nucleotides read TGCAGCGTTGAAAGAGACAGGGGCGGCTACACCTTC.

With regard to this clone: Its ends do not fully match the called genes, so a read error is possible. V usage is TRBV4-3 and J usage is TRBJ1-2; D is undetermined. Germline assignment: CDR1 LGHNA and CDR2 YSLEER. There are 14 residues in the CDR3. This chain's CDR3 is CARSQVTPIYGYTF. CDR3 nucleotides: TGCGCCAGGAGCCAAGTCACTCCTATTTATGGCTACACCTTC.

The genes are TRBV11-2 and TRBJ1-3; D ambiguous. Trimming took off 5 bases at V and 3 bases at J, with 20 bases between the two ends. Germline assignment: CDR1 SGHAT and CDR2 FQNNGV. The CDR3 is 17 residues long. The CDR3 is CASSEKGAPGYGNTIYF. CDR3 DNA sequence: TGTGCCAGCAGCGAAAAGGGCGCCCCTGGTTATGGAAACACCATATATTTT.

The chain recombines TRBV13 with TRBJ1-3; D is unresolved. Trimming removed 7 bases at V and 0 bases at J, with 4 bases between. The germline V gene has CDR1 PRHDT and CDR2 FYEKMQ (reference sequence). The CDR3 length is 12 residues. The CDR3 protein is CASKISGNTIYF. CDR3 nucleotides: TGTGCCAGCAAGATCTCTGGAAACACCATATATTTT.

This sequence joins TRBV19 and TRBJ2-1; D ambiguous. The germline V gene encodes CDR1 LNHDA and CDR2 SQIVND (reference sequence). The CDR3 contains 13 residues. Trimming removed 3 bases from V and 4 bases from J, with 7 bases in between. DNA of the CDR3: TGTGCCAGTAGTATGCCCCTATACAATGAGCAGTTCTTC. Translating gives CASSMPLYNEQFF.

This rearrangement joins TRBV5-6 to TRBJ2-5, with 12 nucleotides matching TRBD2. Germline trimming cut 2 bases from V and 10 bases from J; bases unmatched to any gene: 6. Per germline, CDR1 SGHDT and CDR2 YYEEEE. This CDR3 is 14 amino acids long. CDR3 sequence: CASSFASGRAGQYF. The DNA for the CDR3 is TGTGCCAGCAGCTTTGCTAGCGGGAGGGCCGGCCAGTACTTC.

V gene TRBV6-1 combines with J gene TRBJ2-3; 11 bases line up with TRBD2. With V trimmed by 7 bases and J by 4 bases, 4 bases remained unmatched. There are 14 residues in the CDR3. Germline assignment: CDR1 MNHNS and CDR2 SASEGT. For the CDR3, the DNA is TGTGCCAGCACCTCACTAGCGGGAGCAGATACGCAGTATTTT. Translating it yields CASTSLAGADTQYF.

This clone has just a few counts. The rearrangement uses TRBV9 and TRBJ1-1; 9 positions match TRBD1. Germline V gives CDR1 SGDLS, CDR2 YYNGEE. V trimming: 0 bases; J trimming: 4 bases; junction bases outside the gene matches: 1. The CDR3 is 14 residues long. The CDR3 DNA is TGTGCCAGCAGCGTAGGGGGACAGGGCACTGAAGCTTTCTTT. Translating it yields CASSVGGQGTEAFF. The entire variable domain, with the rest obtained from reference TRBV9 and TRBJ1-1, is as follows: DSGVTQTPKHLITATGQRVTLRCSPRSGDLSVYWYQQSLDQGLQFLIQYYNGEERAKGNILERFSAQQFPDLHSELNLSSLELGDSALYFCASSVGGQGTEAFFGQGTRLTVV.

The J gene is TRBJ1-6, the V gene TRBV19, with 8 nucleotides matching TRBD1. V lost 5 bases to trimming and J lost 9 bases; unmatched junction nucleotides: 3. Germline V lookup: CDR1 LNHDA, CDR2 SQIVND (reference sequence). This CDR3 is 13 amino acids long. CDR3 bases: TGTGCCAGTAGTCCCGACAGGGGTTCACCCCTCCACTTT. The encoded protein is CASSPDRGSPLHF.

The rearrangement links TRBV7-2 to TRBJ2-2; D perhaps matches TRBD1 (5 bases). Germline V CDR1 and CDR2: SGHTA, FQGNSA. The CDR3 consists of 17 residues. V was shortened by 3 bases and J by 0 bases, with 14 bases between the two germline ends. CDR3 coding DNA: TGTGCCAGCAGCTTCCCTCGTGGGGCAGCGAACACCGGGGAGCTGTTTTTT. It yields the protein CASSFPRGAANTGELFF.

The V and J genes are TRBV6-6 and TRBJ1-1; TRBD1 is a possible D gene (6 bases). Germline values: CDR1 MNHNY, CDR2 SVGAGI (reference sequence). Trimming took 2 bases from V and 2 from J, leaving 6 bases between them. This CDR3 has 13 amino acids. The CDR3 region is CASSYGTNTEAFF. DNA for the CDR3: TGTGCCAGCAGTTACGGGACAAACACTGAAGCTTTCTTT.

A few counts support this clone. V and J are TRBV9 and TRBJ1-1; tentative D call: TRBD1 (5 bases). CDR3 size: 14 residues. Per germline, CDR1 SGDLS and CDR2 YYNGEE. V lost 2 bases, J lost 5 bases, and 13 bases lay in between. The CDR3 region has the DNA TGTGCCAGCAGCGTTGTGTCTAGGGGAACTGAAGCTTTCTTT. This gives the protein CASSVVSRGTEAFF.

This rearrangement joins TRBV7-8 to TRBJ2-1, with D possibly TRBD1 on 7 matching bases. The CDR3 loop spans 18 amino acids. The V gene lost 5 bases and the J gene lost 8 bases, with 28 bases spanning the gap. CDR1 is SGHVS, CDR2 FQNEAQ, per germline. CDR3 amino acids: CASSPTRPTGTGVYEQFF. CDR3 coding DNA: TGTGCCAGCAGCCCAACTAGACCGACAGGGACGGGAGTATATGAGCAGTTCTTC.

The chain uses TRBV19 and TRBJ2-7; tentatively, D is TRBD1 (5 bases). V dropped 1 base and J dropped 2 bases, with 9 bases sitting between them. The length of the CDR3 is 14 residues. The V gene's germline CDR1 is LNHDA and CDR2 SQIVND (reference sequence). Written as DNA, the CDR3 is TGTGCCAGTAGTATAGGGGGCGGACCCTACGAGCAGTACTTC. Its protein product is CASSIGGGPYEQYF.

The chain links TRBV9 to TRBJ1-6; D gene uncertain. The CDR3 is 15 residues long. Between the trimmed V and J ends, which lost 0 bases and 0 bases, there was a span of 4 bases. Germline CDR1 reads SGDLS; CDR2 reads YYNGEE. The CDR3 DNA sequence: TGTGCCAGCAGCGTAGACAGCTCCTATAATTCACCCCTCCACTTT. It yields the protein CASSVDSSYNSPLHF.

This clone was found once. The CDR3 loop is CASSRATTYNEQFF. CDR3 bases: TGTGCCAGCAGCCGGGCAACAACCTACAATGAGCAGTTCTTC. The rearrangement joins TRBV6-5 to TRBJ2-1; D ambiguous. Trimming removed 6 bases at V and 2 bases at J, with 11 bases between. The germline V gene encodes CDR1 MNHEY and CDR2 SVGAGI. This CDR3 contains 14 residues.

The rearrangement links TRBV28 to TRBJ2-7; no clear D. V was shortened by 8 bases and J by 2 bases, with 4 bases between the two germline ends. Per germline, CDR1 MDHEN and CDR2 SYDVKM. The CDR3 contains 10 residues. CDR3 DNA: TGTGCCAGCGGAGCCTACGAGCAGTACTTC. This codes for CASGAYEQYF.